The 22 T cell receptor beta chains in this list originate from one sample, sequenced in a study of T-cell memory formation after mild COVID-19. TCRdb re-analysed the 5' RACE reads in MiXCR, keeping a single row per CDR3 protein. This sample carries 350,000 to 500,000 distinct CDR3 sequences, about a quarter of them seen once, and the ten largest clones take about 12%. The specimen was PBMCs or a T cell subset sorted from them (not recorded which). These receptor sequences come from an adult woman who had mild COVID-19 (a few samples of this study predate the infection). Cell type and time point are not known.

The chain couples TRBV28 to TRBJ2-7; D may be TRBD2 (5 bases). The ends were cut back, 5 bases at V and 2 bases at J, with 16 bases in the middle. This CDR3 is built from 15 residues. Germline V gene sequence: CDR1 MDHEN, CDR2 SYDVKM. Here the CDR3 reads CASSPQSRGTYEQYF. DNA for the CDR3: TGTGCCAGCAGTCCCCAGTCCAGAGGGACCTACGAGCAGTACTTC.

This clonotype has just a few counts. The chain combines TRBV20-1 with TRBJ2-7; 8 nucleotides line up with TRBD2. Germline CDR1 is DFQATT and CDR2 is SNEGSKA (reference sequence). V trimming: 1 base; J trimming: 2 bases; junction bases outside the gene matches: 7. The CDR3 runs to 15 residues. CDR3 sequence reads: CSARGERGRTYEQYF. CDR3 nucleotide sequence: TGCAGTGCTAGAGGCGAGCGGGGGCGAACCTACGAGCAGTACTTC.

The chain employs TRBV5-1 and TRBJ2-5; 8 bases fit TRBD1. V lost 0 bases to trimming and J lost 1 base; unmatched junction nucleotides: 5. CDR1 is SGHRS and CDR2 is YFSETQ in the germline V gene. CDR3 length equals 16 residues. The CDR3 reads CASSLGGQGGQETQYF. The CDR3 region has the DNA TGCGCCAGCAGCTTGGGCGGACAGGGAGGCCAAGAGACCCAGTACTTC.

This chain links TRBV7-6 with TRBJ2-7; D perhaps matches TRBD2 (6 bases). Trimming took 3 bases from V and 6 from J, leaving 12 bases between them. This CDR3 region has 13 residues. CDR1 and CDR2 (germline): SGHVS, FNYEAQ. The CDR3 is CASSFGGIAEQYF. CDR3 nucleotides: TGTGCCAGCAGCTTTGGGGGGATCGCCGAGCAGTACTTC.

This chain links TRBV15 with TRBJ2-4; weak D call: TRBD2 (7 bases). V was pared by 2 bases and J by 3 bases, with 14 bases between. The germline CDR1 and CDR2 sequences are LNHNV and YYDKDF (reference sequence). CDR3 length: 16 residues. In DNA form, the CDR3 reads TGTGCCACCAGCAGACGGGGGAGGGGGGGCAAAAACATTCAGTACTTC. This codes for CATSRRGRGGKNIQYF.

The V gene is TRBV20-1, the J gene TRBJ2-7, with TRBD1 identical over 10 bases. V shed 1 base, J shed 0 bases, and the junction held 3 bases outside the gene matches. The CDR3 sequence is 15 residues long. Germline-derived CDR1 and CDR2 are DFQATT and SNEGSKA (reference sequence). CDR3 DNA sequence: TGCAGTGCTAGAGGGGACAGGGGCTCCTCCTACGAGCAGTACTTC. Translating it yields CSARGDRGSSYEQYF.

V and J are TRBV3-1 and TRBJ2-3, with D tentatively TRBD1 (5 bases). This CDR3 comprises 16 residues. With 1 base removed from V and 1 base from J, the gap between germline ends came to 12 bases. Per the germline V gene, CDR1 is LGHDT and CDR2 is YNNKEL (reference sequence). This CDR3 is CASSQGVGVRTDTQYF. The CDR3 DNA is TGTGCCAGCAGCCAAGGAGTAGGGGTTCGCACAGATACGCAGTATTTT.

The V and J genes are TRBV7-2 and TRBJ1-1; D not certain. Trimming took off 9 bases at V and 3 bases at J, with 11 bases between the two ends. Germline CDR1 is SGHTA and CDR2 is FQGNSA. The CDR3 has 12 residues. The CDR3 reads CARTLLDTEAFF. The CDR3 nucleotides are TGTGCCAGGACCTTGTTGGACACTGAAGCTTTCTTT.

In this sample, this clonotype turned up a few times. The genes are TRBV15 and TRBJ2-1; D is perhaps TRBD1 or TRBD2 (6 bases each). In germline, CDR1 is LNHNV, CDR2 YYDKDF (reference sequence). The CDR3 loop spans 17 amino acids. Between the trimmed V and J ends, which lost 2 bases and 4 bases, there was a span of 18 bases. The CDR3 nucleotides are TGTGCCACCAGCAGACAAGGGGGGCCCAGCCGTTACAATGAGCAGTTCTTC. Translation: CATSRQGGPSRYNEQFF. Complete variable domain (other parts from reference TRBV15 and TRBJ2-1): DAMVIQNPRYQVTQFGKPVTLSCSQTLNHNVMYWYQQKSSQAPKLLFHYYDKDFNNEADTPDNFQSRRPNTSFCFLDIRSPGLGDTAMYLCATSRQGGPSRYNEQFFGPGTRLTVL.

This clonotype has only a few counts. The V gene is TRBV10-3, the J gene TRBJ1-1; D possibly corresponds to TRBD1 (6 bases). Trimming shortened V by 2 bases and J by 1 base, and 11 bases separated the two germline ends. The CDR3 consists of 15 residues. CDR1 and CDR2 (germline): ENHRY, SYGVKD. The CDR3 reads CAISEQLGANTEAFF. The CDR3 nucleotides read TGTGCCATCAGTGAGCAGCTGGGGGCGAACACTGAAGCTTTCTTT.

J is TRBJ1-1 and V is TRBV30; no reliable D call. V was cut by 0 bases and J by 0 bases, with 8 bases left in between. The germline gives CDR1 GTSNPN, CDR2 SVGIG (reference sequence). This CDR3 contains 14 residues. The CDR3 loop reads CAWSVRVMNTEAFF. The CDR3 DNA reads TGTGCCTGGAGTGTACGAGTGATGAACACTGAAGCTTTCTTT.

The chain combines TRBV24-1 with TRBJ2-3; possible D gene TRBD2, 5 bases. CDR1 and CDR2 from the germline V gene are KGHDR and SFDVKD. V was clipped by 2 bases and J by 5 bases, with 13 bases between them. This CDR3 is 15 amino acids long. For the CDR3, the DNA is TGTGCCACCAGTGATTCAGGACTCCCCAGAGATACGCAGTATTTT. It codes for CATSDSGLPRDTQYF.

This chain connects TRBV20-1 to TRBJ2-2; 7 bases fit TRBD2. The ends lost 0 bases at V and 0 bases at J; junction bases unmatched: 7. There are 17 residues in the CDR3. CDR1 is DFQATT, CDR2 SNEGSKA, per germline (reference sequence). CDR3 nucleotide sequence: TGCAGTGCTAGAGATCGGGCGGGAGCGTCGAACACCGGGGAGCTGTTTTTT. It yields the protein CSARDRAGASNTGELFF.

The chain employs TRBV6-1 and TRBJ2-3; 8 nucleotides match TRBD1. The CDR3 covers 14 residues. Germline CDR1 and CDR2: MNHNS and SASEGT. V was pared by 10 bases and J by 5 bases, with 11 bases of the junction left unmatched. The CDR3 nucleotides read TGTGCCACTACCCTCCAGGGGGCGGGAGATACGCAGTATTTT. It is translated as CATTLQGAGDTQYF.

The J gene is TRBJ2-7, the V gene TRBV6-5; 8 nucleotides align to TRBD2. Trimming at V came to 5 bases and at J to 3 bases, leaving 6 bases not matched to a gene. The CDR3 covers 14 residues. Per germline, CDR1 MNHEY and CDR2 SVGAGI. CDR3 amino acids: CASSRAGGNYEQYF. For the CDR3, the DNA is TGTGCCAGCAGTCGCGCGGGGGGAAACTACGAGCAGTACTTC.

This clonotype has a handful of counts. The chain employs TRBV6-5 and TRBJ2-7; 8 positions agree with TRBD2. The germline V gene encodes CDR1 MNHEY and CDR2 SVGAGI. The CDR3 contains 15 residues. J gave up 0 bases and V 5 bases, and 6 bases lay outside the gene matches. The DNA of the CDR3 is TGTGCCAGCAGTCCCCAGCGGGGGAGCTCCTACGAGCAGTACTTC. It translates to CASSPQRGSSYEQYF.

This clonotype was recorded at least ten times. V usage is TRBV5-1 and J usage is TRBJ2-2; 8 nucleotides line up with TRBD1. The CDR3 is 15 amino acids. From germline, CDR1 is SGHRS and CDR2 YFSETQ. J was trimmed by 3 bases and V by 2 bases; bases with no gene match: 3. The CDR3 DNA follows: TGCGCCAGCAGCTTAGGACAGGGACACACCGGGGAGCTGTTTTTT. The encoded protein is CASSLGQGHTGELFF.

This clonotype was counted between two and nine times. The rearrangement joins TRBV30 to TRBJ2-1; unclear D gene. Germline V gene data show CDR1 as GTSNPN and CDR2 as SVGIG (reference sequence). The CDR3 runs to 15 residues. V was clipped by 2 bases and J by 3 bases, with 14 bases between them. Written as DNA, the CDR3 is TGTGCCTGGAGTCTAGGTCAAGGGAACTACAATGAGCAGTTCTTC. This codes for CAWSLGQGNYNEQFF.

The chain joins TRBV7-2 to TRBJ2-7, with D tentatively TRBD1 or TRBD2 (5 bases each). Germline assignment: CDR1 SGHTA and CDR2 FQGNSA. Trimming stripped 6 bases from V and 4 bases from J, with 19 bases between. CDR3 size: 15 residues. CDR3 region: CASSPTGPRDYEQYF. The CDR3 nucleotides read TGTGCCAGCAGTCCTACGGGACCGAGAGATTACGAGCAGTACTTC.

The chain couples TRBV5-1 to TRBJ2-5, with 8 nucleotides matching TRBD1. This CDR3 is built from 13 residues. Germline values: CDR1 SGHRS, CDR2 YFSETQ. V trimming: 4 bases; J trimming: 4 bases; junction bases outside the gene matches: 3. The CDR3 nucleotides read TGCGCCAGCAGCATACAGGGGGGAGAGACCCAGTACTTC. Translated, it gives CASSIQGGETQYF.

The CDR3 DNA is TGTGCCATCAGAAACAGTATGAGTGAAAAACTGTTTTTT. Its translation is CAIRNSMSEKLFF. The chain is built from TRBV10-3 and TRBJ1-4, with D uncertain. Germline loops: CDR1 ENHRY, CDR2 SYGVKD. V was pared by 6 bases and J by 7 bases, with 12 bases between. The CDR3 totals 13 residues.

This rearrangement joins TRBV23-1 to TRBJ2-5; D is possibly TRBD1 or TRBD2 (5 bases each). TRBV23-1 is classed as an ORF, of uncertain function. The CDR3 totals 16 residues. Trimming stripped 2 bases from V and 4 bases from J, with 17 bases between. CDR3 in DNA: TGCGCCAGCAGTCAAAGGTGTCGGGGCCCAGGAGAGACCCAGTACTTC. Its translation is CASSQRCRGPGETQYF.